This TCR beta chain was retrieved from a study of metastatic and nonmetastatic thyroid tumors. Study-wide background: The comparison covered peripheral blood and tumor or nodule tissue in malignant and benign thyroid patients.

V was cut by 5 bases and J by 7 bases, with 9 bases left in between. This CDR3 has 12 amino acids. The germline gives CDR1 SGHRS, CDR2 YFSETQ. No treatment of any kind had been given to any patient before thyroid surgery. This clone was recorded once. Its antigen is undetermined. Original processing notes: Variation in CDR3 across clinicopathological groups served as the basis for constructing a distant-metastasis classifier in papillary thyroid cancer. TCRdb re-called the PCR reads via MiXCR. In this record, the V and J calls reflect TCRdb's handling and not the investigators' own analysis. This sample has just over 20,000 clones; less than 15% occur once, and the top ten carry approximately 6.2%. General study results and limits: Benign nodules were reported to have significantly lower TCR beta diversity than malignant thyroid tumors, in blood and tumor.

This receptor was identified in a male donor with papillary thyroid cancer or a benign thyroid nodule (not recorded which). Some clones in this sample may be carry-over from other donors' samples. The sample comprised blood. V is TRBV5-1 and J is TRBJ1-4; D unresolved. CDR3 in DNA: TGCGCCAGCAGGAAGGGAAGTGAAAAACTGTTTTTT. Protein sequence: CASRKGSEKLFF. The complete variable domain, with remaining parts taken from reference TRBV5-1 and TRBJ1-4, reads KAGVTQTPRYLIKTRGQQVTLSCSPISGHRSVSWYQQTPGQGLQFLFEYFSETQRNKGNFPGRFSGRQFSNSRSEMNVSTLELGDSALYLCASRKGSEKLFFGSGTQLSVL.